This T cell receptor beta chain is from a study of T cells in Graves' hyperthyroidism and ophthalmopathy. The J segment lost 4 bases and the V segment lost 8 bases, leaving 11 bases of the junction unmatched. Per germline, CDR1 MNHEY and CDR2 SVGEGT. The CDR3 is 15 residues long. RNA transcripts gave rise to amplified TCR beta CDR3 regions. First-round RT-PCR of the TCR CDR3 relied on the HTBI primer set. TCRdb itself ran the multiplex PCR reads through MiXCR, one entry per CDR3 protein. Found here are 500,000 to 800,000 distinct CDR3 sequences, more than 12% of them singletons; the top ten hold around an eighth. This clonotype was detected a few times.

The receptor was isolated from a woman in her 50s with Graves' ophthalmopathy. This chain joins TRBV6-2 or TRBV6-3 and TRBJ1-3; 7 bases match TRBD1. Sequenced: blood. The CDR3 region has the DNA TGTGCCAGCTGCCTGCGACAGGGCTCGGGAAACACCATATATTTT. Translating gives CASCLRQGSGNTIYF.